The next 3 T cell receptor beta chains were all read from a single sample in a study of cytomegalovirus exposure and HLA in healthy donors. PCR amplification relied on 60 Vbeta primers (plus 13 Jbeta primers). Using immunoSEQ multiplex PCR, the repertoire was profiled, and TCRdb retains in-frame clones only, with some absent. The data show roughly 140,000 clones, about 80% seen once. Sequencing used PBMCs. The source is a woman in her 50s in good health and CMV-seropositive.

The chain is built from TRBV7-2 and TRBJ1-2, with 7 positions matching TRBD1. The CDR3 totals 16 residues. J lost 5 bases, V lost 8 bases, and 17 bases had no gene match. The germline CDR1 and CDR2 sequences are SGHTA and FQGNSA. The CDR3, as DNA: TGTGCCAGCCGGATCGCGCCTGGACAGGCAACATATGGCTACACCTTC. Translating gives CASRIAPGQATYGYTF. Variable domain in full (rest from reference TRBV7-2 and TRBJ1-2): GAGVSQSPSNKVTEKGKDVELRCDPISGHTALYWYRQSLGQGLEFLIYFQGNSAPDKSGLPSDRFSAERTGGSVSTLTIQRTQQEDSAVYLCASRIAPGQATYGYTFGSGTRLTVV.

The chain links TRBV5-6 to TRBJ2-3; TRBD2 is a possible D gene (6 bases). In germline, CDR1 is SGHDT, CDR2 YYEEEE. Trimming took off 0 bases at V and 2 bases at J, with 10 bases between the two ends. The CDR3 is made up of 15 amino acids. CDR3 nucleotide sequence: TGTGCCAGCAGCTTGGACCGGGGGAACACAGATACGCAGTATTTT. Translation: CASSLDRGNTDTQYF.

The J gene is TRBJ2-3, the V gene TRBV5-6; 7 nucleotides match TRBD1. Germline CDR1 SGHDT, CDR2 YYEEEE. The CDR3 runs to 16 residues. V lost 6 bases to trimming and J lost 3 bases; unmatched junction nucleotides: 13. The chain's CDR3 is CASIRMRGLGTDTQYF. The CDR3 DNA is TGTGCCAGCATCCGGATGAGGGGGCTGGGAACAGATACGCAGTATTTT.